These 26 T cell receptor beta chains came from one sample sequenced in a study of T cell changes during pregnancy in multiple sclerosis. The protocol was immunoSEQ multiplex PCR, while the TCRdb copy is restricted to in-frame clones and leaves out a portion. The top ten clones hold over 0.5% of a sample with about 55,000 clones, approximately 90% of them seen once. The specimen comprised CD4+ T cells from peripheral blood mononuclear cells, sampled in the first trimester of pregnancy. The receptors were sampled from a female donor with multiple sclerosis, enrolled in a pregnancy study.

The V gene is TRBV18, the J gene TRBJ1-5; TRBD1 agrees at 9 bases. With 1 base clipped from V and 3 bases from J, the junction kept 4 bases outside the gene matches. The CDR3 loop spans 16 amino acids. Germline V gene lookup returns CDR1 KGHSH and CDR2 LQKENI. The CDR3 bases are TGTGCCAGCTCACCACGCAGGGACAGGGACAATCAGCCCCAGCATTTT. Amino acid sequence: CASSPRRDRDNQPQHF.

The chain couples TRBV18 to TRBJ2-3; D perhaps matches TRBD2 (6 bases). CDR1 KGHSH and CDR2 LQKENI come from the germline V gene. The CDR3 is 14 amino acids. V dropped 4 bases and J dropped 2 bases, with 10 bases sitting between them. The CDR3 is CASSLGLYTDTQYF. CDR3 nucleotide sequence: TGTGCCAGCTCACTGGGACTTTACACAGATACGCAGTATTTT.

This chain uses TRBV5-1 with TRBJ2-5, with 14 bases identical to TRBD2. The germline V gene has CDR1 SGHRS and CDR2 YFSETQ. The CDR3 is made up of 18 amino acids. V was clipped by 4 bases and J by 4 bases; unmatched bases: 12. The CDR3 region is CASSRDPTSGRGLETQYF. CDR3 bases: TGCGCCAGCAGCCGCGATCCGACTAGCGGGAGGGGGTTAGAGACCCAGTACTTC.

This chain joins TRBV7-2 and TRBJ1-3; 9 bases match TRBD1. The germline CDR1 and CDR2 sequences are SGHTA and FQGNSA. The CDR3 sequence is 14 residues long. V was clipped by 1 base and J by 11 bases; unmatched bases: 6. The chain's CDR3 is CASSLGGTGKAIYF. DNA for the CDR3: TGTGCCAGCAGCTTAGGGGGGACAGGGAAGGCCATATATTTT.

V and J are TRBV18 and TRBJ2-4; 11 bases are a match to TRBD1. CDR1 is KGHSH, CDR2 LQKENI, per germline. CDR3 size: 14 residues. V was pared by 6 bases and J by 7 bases, with 5 bases of the junction left unmatched. Here the CDR3 reads CASSTGQGGNIQYF. The CDR3 nucleotides are TGTGCCAGCTCCACGGGACAGGGGGGCAACATTCAGTACTTC.

The chain joins TRBV28 to TRBJ2-2; 9 bases line up with TRBD2. Trimming took 6 bases from V and 6 from J; bases not matched to a gene: 5. Per germline, CDR1 MDHEN and CDR2 SYDVKM. The CDR3 is 14 amino acids. The CDR3, as DNA: TGTGCCAGCAGCGCCATAGCGGGAGCCGGGGAGCTGTTTTTT. It is translated as CASSAIAGAGELFF.

The chain has TRBV6-5 and TRBJ2-1, with 7 bases lining up with TRBD2. With V trimmed by 2 bases and J by 2 bases, 3 bases remained unmatched. This CDR3 has 15 amino acids. Germline V gene sequence: CDR1 MNHEY, CDR2 SVGAGI. CDR3 in DNA: TGTGCCAGCAGTTACCGCGGGAGTGCCTACAATGAGCAGTTCTTC. This gives the protein CASSYRGSAYNEQFF.

This clone was picked up a small number of times. This chain connects TRBV10-3 to TRBJ2-3; 7 bases are shared with TRBD1. The CDR3 sequence is 17 residues long. The V and J ends lost 4 bases and 1 base, in that order; junction bases with no gene match: 11. Germline-derived CDR1 and CDR2 are ENHRY and SYGVKD. For the CDR3, the DNA is TGTGCCATCAGTGTCCCGGGACAGTTCTCTGGCACAGATACGCAGTATTTT. This encodes CAISVPGQFSGTDTQYF.

The chain links TRBV7-3 to TRBJ1-2; 9 positions agree with TRBD1. The length of the CDR3 is 13 residues. The germline CDR1 and CDR2 sequences are SGHTA and FQGTGA. The ends lost 4 bases at V and 6 bases at J; junction bases unmatched: 3. CDR3 nucleotide sequence: TGTGCCAGCAGCTACCGACAGGGGGATGGCTACACCTTC. Its protein product is CASSYRQGDGYTF.

The J gene is TRBJ1-6, the V gene TRBV6-5; a weak D match, TRBD1 (6 bases). V was pared by 7 bases and J by 8 bases, with 12 bases between. Germline values: CDR1 MNHEY, CDR2 SVGAGI. This CDR3 has 13 amino acids. CDR3 nucleotides: TGTGCCAGCAAACAGGGTGGGGATTCACCCCTCCACTTT. Protein: CASKQGGDSPLHF.

The V gene is TRBV7-2, the J gene TRBJ2-7; TRBD2 matches at 7 bases. CDR1 and CDR2 (germline): SGHTA, FQGNSA. With 5 bases clipped from V and 2 bases from J, the junction kept 6 bases outside the gene matches. The CDR3 totals 14 residues. The CDR3 region is CASSLSGSAYEQYF. The DNA for the CDR3 is TGTGCCAGCAGCCTTAGCGGGTCCGCCTACGAGCAGTACTTC. The full variable domain, with the rest looked up from reference TRBV7-2 and TRBJ2-7, is GAGVSQSPSNKVTEKGKDVELRCDPISGHTALYWYRQSLGQGLEFLIYFQGNSAPDKSGLPSDRFSAERTGGSVSTLTIQRTQQEDSAVYLCASSLSGSAYEQYFGPGTRLTVT.

Remarks on this clone: The same CDR3 can be traced to other DNA sequences in this sample. This chain uses TRBV5-1 with TRBJ1-4; 9 bases align to TRBD1. V lost 2 bases to trimming and J lost 5 bases; unmatched junction nucleotides: 4. In germline, CDR1 is SGHRS, CDR2 YFSETQ. This CDR3 has 15 residues. The CDR3 sequence is CASSLGTGRNEKLFF. The DNA for the CDR3 is TGCGCCAGCAGCTTAGGGACAGGGAGAAATGAAAAACTGTTTTTT.

The rearrangement links TRBV6-1 to TRBJ1-2, with TRBD1 identical over 11 bases. CDR1 MNHNS and CDR2 SASEGT come from the germline V gene. The CDR3 is made up of 18 amino acids. The V segment lost 3 bases and the J segment 7 bases; nucleotides outside the gene matches: 16. The CDR3 is CASSDWWDRGISGGGYTF. CDR3 DNA sequence: TGTGCCAGCAGTGATTGGTGGGACAGGGGGATATCGGGTGGTGGCTACACCTTC.

This clone appeared a single time. One end of the junction does not line up with germline, which may come from a read error. The rearrangement joins TRBV29-1 to TRBJ1-3; D uncertain. Germline V gene sequence: CDR1 SQVTM, CDR2 ANQGSEA. This CDR3 contains 12 residues. The CDR3 DNA is TGCACCGTTGTTAGCTCTGGAAACACCATATATTTT. Translation: CTVVSSGNTIYF.

This chain connects TRBV5-1 to TRBJ1-3; weak D call: TRBD1 (6 bases). The CDR3 is 15 residues long. Germline loops: CDR1 SGHRS, CDR2 YFSETQ. The ends were cut back, 3 bases at V and 0 bases at J, with 10 bases in the middle. The CDR3 loop reads CASSSTGNSGNTIYF. The DNA of the CDR3 is TGCGCCAGCAGCTCAACAGGGAACTCTGGAAACACCATATATTTT.

There are a few counts of this clone. This chain joins TRBV5-6 and TRBJ2-7, with TRBD1 matching 9 bases. The V and J ends lost 0 bases and 3 bases, in that order; junction bases with no gene match: 4. This CDR3 is 15 amino acids long. Germline assignment: CDR1 SGHDT and CDR2 YYEEEE. In DNA form, the CDR3 reads TGTGCCAGCAGCTTGGAAGGGACAGGGATCTACGAGCAGTACTTC. This translates into CASSLEGTGIYEQYF. The full variable domain, in which reference TRBV5-6 and TRBJ2-7 provide the parts outside the CDR3, is DAGVTQSPTHLIKTRGQQVTLRCSPKSGHDTVSWYQQALGQGPQFIFQYYEEEERQRGNFPDRFSGHQFPNYSSELNVNALLLGDSALYLCASSLEGTGIYEQYFGPGTRLTVT.

The chain employs TRBV7-9 and TRBJ1-6, with D possibly matching TRBD1 (6 bases). The V gene lost 8 bases and the J gene lost 2 bases, with 13 bases spanning the gap. The CDR3 sequence is 15 residues long. Germline CDR1 reads SEHNR; CDR2 reads FQNEAQ (reference sequence). The CDR3 DNA reads TGTGCCAGCGCGCCCGAGGGGGCCTATAATTCACCCCTCCACTTT. It yields the protein CASAPEGAYNSPLHF.

This chain joins TRBV27 and TRBJ1-6; D perhaps matches TRBD1 (6 bases). The V end lost 3 bases, the J end lost 0 bases, and 9 bases lay between the germline ends. CDR3 length: 16 residues. Germline V lookup: CDR1 MNHEY, CDR2 SMNVEV (reference sequence). The CDR3 region is CASSFDRLSYNSPLHF. CDR3 in DNA: TGTGCCAGCAGTTTTGACAGGCTCTCCTATAATTCACCCCTCCACTTT.

The chain recombines TRBV19 with TRBJ1-5; D possibly corresponds to TRBD1 (5 bases). With 3 bases removed from V and 2 bases from J, the gap between germline ends came to 14 bases. Looked up from germline, CDR1 is LNHDA and CDR2 is SQIVND (reference sequence). The CDR3 covers 16 residues. In DNA, the CDR3 is TGTGCCAGTAGTATGGGCCCTGACAGAGGCAATCAGCCCCAGCATTTT. Its protein product is CASSMGPDRGNQPQHF.

This clone was picked up one time. This chain connects TRBV13 to TRBJ2-3, with 9 bases matching TRBD1. CDR1 and CDR2 from the germline V gene are PRHDT and FYEKMQ (reference sequence). V gave up 5 bases and J gave up 1 base; unmatched junction bases: 13. The CDR3 consists of 18 residues. CDR3 in DNA: TGTGCCAGCAGCCTCACACGATTACAGGGGGCCGGCACAGATACGCAGTATTTT. Amino acid sequence: CASSLTRLQGAGTDTQYF.

V is TRBV7-3 and J is TRBJ1-1, with a possible D match to TRBD1 (5 bases). The CDR3 is made up of 14 amino acids. V was pared by 1 base and J by 1 base, with 7 bases between. From germline, CDR1 is SGHTA and CDR2 FQGTGA. CDR3 sequence (DNA): TGTGCCAGCAGCTTAATGGGGGGGAACACTGAAGCTTTCTTT. Encoded protein: CASSLMGGNTEAFF.

The rearrangement uses TRBV27 and TRBJ1-1; TRBD1 aligns across 7 bases. Germline CDR1 MNHEY, CDR2 SMNVEV (reference sequence). The ends lost 5 bases at V and 3 bases at J; junction bases unmatched: 6. The CDR3 sequence is 14 residues long. In DNA form, the CDR3 reads TGTGCCAGCAGTCGAAGACAGGGCTACACTGAAGCTTTCTTT. Amino acid sequence: CASSRRQGYTEAFF.

This clone was recorded only once. The chain joins TRBV5-1 to TRBJ2-1; 12 bases are a match to TRBD2. J lost 7 bases, V lost 3 bases, and 8 bases had no gene match. The CDR3 covers 16 residues. The germline V gene encodes CDR1 SGHRS and CDR2 YFSETQ. CDR3 nucleotides: TGCGCCAGCAGCTCCCAGACTAGCGGGGGCTGGAATGAGCAGTTCTTC. This codes for CASSSQTSGGWNEQFF. The full variable domain, in which reference TRBV5-1 and TRBJ2-1 provide the parts outside the CDR3, is KAGVTQTPRYLIKTRGQQVTLSCSPISGHRSVSWYQQTPGQGLQFLFEYFSETQRNKGNFPGRFSGRQFSNSRSEMNVSTLELGDSALYLCASSSQTSGGWNEQFFGPGTRLTVL.

The J gene is TRBJ2-7, the V gene TRBV9; TRBD2 matches at 11 bases. The CDR3 consists of 14 residues. With V trimmed by 6 bases and J by 6 bases, 8 bases remained unmatched. CDR1 and CDR2 from the germline V gene are SGDLS and YYNGEE. CDR3 DNA sequence: TGTGCCAGCAAGCCCGGGCTAGCGGGAGGCGAGCAGTACTTC. Its protein product is CASKPGLAGGEQYF. Together with reference TRBV9 and TRBJ2-7, the CDR3 gives the full variable domain: DSGVTQTPKHLITATGQRVTLRCSPRSGDLSVYWYQQSLDQGLQFLIQYYNGEERAKGNILERFSAQQFPDLHSELNLSSLELGDSALYFCASKPGLAGGEQYFGPGTRLTVT.

V gene TRBV7-2 combines with J gene TRBJ1-3; TRBD1 agrees at 9 bases. Germline lookup yields CDR1 SGHTA and CDR2 FQGNSA. The CDR3 is 19 residues long. V shed 3 bases and J 0 bases; nucleotides not matched to a gene: 12. Here the CDR3 DNA reads TGTGCCAGCAGCTTTTATAGGGGGGACAGGGCTGTCTCTGGAAACACCATATATTTT. It is translated as CASSFYRGDRAVSGNTIYF.

The gene calls are TRBV27 and TRBJ2-5; 7 nucleotides line up with TRBD1. This CDR3 comprises 13 residues. Germline CDR1 and CDR2: MNHEY and SMNVEV (reference sequence). Trimming at V came to 6 bases and at J to 5 bases, leaving 6 bases not matched to a gene. The CDR3 reads CASRRGGLETQYF. DNA for the CDR3: TGTGCCAGCAGGCGAGGGGGCTTGGAGACCCAGTACTTC.